The 17 T cell receptor beta chains in this list originate from one sample, sequenced in a study of beta chain features in type 1 diabetes. Study conclusions and caveats: Significant though moderate, a shortening of TCRB CDR3s appeared in all four CD4+ subsets of Type 1 diabetes patients.

Their specific antigens are unknown. The authors reverse transcribed all of the isolated RNA, so sequencing captured expressed TCRB transcripts. The method was immunoSEQ multiplex PCR; TCRdb's version includes in-frame clones alone and lacks a portion of them. Here the sample spans over 150,000 clones, approximately 10% being singletons. Sequencing was carried out using central memory CD4+ T cells from blood. These receptors were taken from a man in his thirties or forties with type 1 diabetes.

Only a few counts were recorded for this clone. This chain uses TRBV7-2 with TRBJ2-1, with 9 bases matching TRBD2. The V and J ends lost 5 bases and 8 bases, in that order; junction bases with no gene match: 10. The CDR3 spans 15 residues. The germline gives CDR1 SGHTA, CDR2 FQGNSA. The CDR3 protein is CASSGSGSVGDEQFF. The CDR3 DNA sequence: TGTGCCAGCAGCGGTAGCGGGAGCGTAGGCGATGAGCAGTTCTTC.

This chain uses TRBV7-3 with TRBJ2-1; no firm D call. This CDR3 region has 13 residues. Trimming took 2 bases from V and 4 from J, leaving 6 bases between them. The germline gives CDR1 SGHTA, CDR2 FQGTGA. The CDR3 sequence: CASSLSRYNEQFF. CDR3 bases: TGTGCCAGCAGCTTATCCAGGTACAATGAGCAGTTCTTC.

The V and J genes are TRBV9 and TRBJ2-1, with D uncertain. The V gene's germline CDR1 is SGDLS and CDR2 YYNGEE. This CDR3 region has 14 residues. Trimming stripped 3 bases from V and 3 bases from J, with 10 bases between. The CDR3, as DNA: TGTGCCAGCAGCGCCCGACATAACTACAATGAGCAGTTCTTC. It encodes CASSARHNYNEQFF.

This clone was observed a few times. The chain recombines TRBV21-1 with TRBJ2-7; the table's TRBD1 call for D was not verified on the DNA. TRBV21-1 is annotated as a pseudogene. The CDR3 covers 14 residues. The CDR3 nucleotides read TGTGCCAGCAGCAAAGTGCAGGGGACCTACGAGCAGTACTTC. Translating it yields CASSKVQGTYEQYF.

This chain uses TRBV7-2 with TRBJ2-5, with no clear D. This CDR3 contains 13 residues. V lost 0 bases to trimming and J lost 5 bases, with 7 bases between them. Germline V CDR1 and CDR2: SGHTA, FQGNSA. This chain's CDR3 is CASSLARWETQYF. CDR3 coding DNA: TGTGCCAGCAGCTTAGCGAGGTGGGAGACCCAGTACTTC.

This clone has more than one count but fewer than ten. This chain links TRBV2 with TRBJ2-7; a weak D match, TRBD2 (6 bases). Germline V gene lookup returns CDR1 SNHLY and CDR2 FYNNEI. V was cut by 7 bases and J by 0 bases, with 13 bases left in between. The CDR3 is 14 amino acids. The CDR3 sequence: CASTESGSSYEQYF. Here the CDR3 DNA reads TGTGCCAGCACCGAGTCCGGGAGCTCCTACGAGCAGTACTTC.

This clone was seen more than once but under ten times. This sequence joins TRBV28 and TRBJ2-3, with 7 bases lining up with TRBD2. The CDR3 consists of 11 residues. Germline assignment: CDR1 MDHEN and CDR2 SYDVKM. Trimming removed 10 bases from V and 6 bases from J; junction bases left unmatched: 4. CDR3 loop: CATGGRDTQYF. CDR3 nucleotides: TGTGCCACCGGGGGGAGGGATACGCAGTATTTT.

The V and J genes are TRBV6-5 and TRBJ2-5, with D possibly matching TRBD2 (5 bases). Per the germline V gene, CDR1 is MNHEY and CDR2 is SVGAGI. Trimming removed 2 bases at V and 5 bases at J, with 12 bases between. The CDR3 consists of 14 residues. CDR3 in amino acids: CASSYETTRETQYF. The CDR3 DNA sequence: TGTGCCAGCAGTTACGAGACTACCAGGGAGACCCAGTACTTC.

This clone has only a few counts. The V call is TRBV19, the J call TRBJ2-1, with D possibly matching TRBD2 (6 bases). With 7 bases removed from V and 9 bases from J, the gap between germline ends came to 19 bases. Germline V lookup: CDR1 LNHDA, CDR2 SQIVND (reference sequence). This CDR3 comprises 14 residues. The DNA for the CDR3 is TGTGCCAGTACGCGCGGGACCGGGAGTTTTGAGCAGTTCTTC. This translates into CASTRGTGSFEQFF.

The chain joins TRBV5-8 to TRBJ1-2, with TRBD1 identical over 8 bases. The germline gives CDR1 SGHTS, CDR2 YDEGEE. The junction had 11 bases not matched to a gene; V was cut back by 4 bases and J by 6 bases. This CDR3 contains 15 residues. The CDR3 bases are TGTGCCAGCAGCCACGCGGACAGGGCGGGCCATGGCTACACCTTC. Encoded protein: CASSHADRAGHGYTF.

The V call is TRBV5-1, the J call TRBJ2-7, with 7 nucleotides matching TRBD1. Germline CDR1 and CDR2: SGHRS and YFSETQ. The CDR3 totals 14 residues. V shed 2 bases, J shed 5 bases, and the junction held 7 bases outside the gene matches. CDR3 DNA: TGCGCCAGCAGCTTAACAGGGGAACCACACGAGCAGTACTTC. This translates into CASSLTGEPHEQYF.

The chain combines TRBV13 with TRBJ2-5, with a weak D call TRBD2 (5 bases). This CDR3 is 16 amino acids long. The V gene lost 5 bases and the J gene lost 1 base, with 17 bases spanning the gap. Per the germline V gene, CDR1 is PRHDT and CDR2 is FYEKMQ (reference sequence). Written as DNA, the CDR3 is TGTGCCAGCAGCCCACTCCCTGAGCGGCTCCAAGAGACCCAGTACTTC. It codes for CASSPLPERLQETQYF.

The V gene is TRBV23-1, the J gene TRBJ2-4; perhaps TRBD2 as D (6 bases). TRBV23-1 is identified as an open reading frame with a role that is uncertain. This CDR3 region has 14 residues. Trimming took off 8 bases at V and 8 bases at J, with 19 bases between the two ends. The CDR3 DNA follows: TGCGCCAGCGGGCTTAGGGAGGACGGGCACATTCAGTACTTC. Protein sequence: CASGLREDGHIQYF.

V is TRBV11-2 and J is TRBJ2-7; TRBD1 aligns across 9 bases. Unmatched junction bases numbered 6, after V lost 5 bases and J lost 4 bases. CDR3 length: 14 residues. The germline V gene encodes CDR1 SGHAT and CDR2 FQNNGV. CDR3: CASSPGQGMYEQYF. As DNA, the CDR3 is TGTGCCAGCAGCCCGGGACAGGGTATGTACGAGCAGTACTTC.

This clone appeared a few times. The chain combines TRBV18 with TRBJ2-7; 8 bases are shared with TRBD2. The CDR3 covers 15 residues. The junction had 5 bases not matched to a gene; V was cut back by 4 bases and J by 0 bases. Germline lookup yields CDR1 KGHSH and CDR2 LQKENI. The CDR3 DNA is TGTGCCAGCTCACTAGCGGGAAGTAGCTCCTACGAGCAGTACTTC. Its translation: CASSLAGSSSYEQYF.

This clone came up a few times. This chain uses TRBV5-6 with TRBJ2-3, with 9 bases lining up with TRBD2. Germline V gene sequence: CDR1 SGHDT, CDR2 YYEEEE. The CDR3 has 15 residues. With 2 bases clipped from V and 0 bases from J, the junction kept 1 base outside the gene matches. The CDR3 here is CASSFGLASTDTQYF. In DNA form, the CDR3 reads TGTGCCAGCAGCTTCGGACTAGCGAGCACAGATACGCAGTATTTT.

This chain joins TRBV7-9 and TRBJ1-2; 9 bases line up with TRBD1. The V and J ends lost 5 bases and 4 bases, in that order; junction bases with no gene match: 8. CDR1 is SEHNR and CDR2 is FQNEAQ in the germline V gene (reference sequence). This CDR3 is built from 15 residues. CDR3 nucleotides: TGTGCCAGCAGCGATTGGGACAGGGTGTCCTATGGCTACACCTTC. This sequence encodes CASSDWDRVSYGYTF.